Described below is a single T cell receptor (beta chain) sequence and its context. Which antigen it targets is not known. The data derive from a study of T cells expressing NK-cell markers (dated by TCRdb to the early 2020s). Study-wide context: In sorted CD3+CD56+NKG2C+, CD3+CD56+NKG2C- and CD3+CD56-NKG2C+ T-cell subsets from 8 or 9 donors, TCR beta-chain repertoires were profiled. Illumina HiSeq 2000/2500, MiSeq or NextSeq was used to sequence libraries as 2 x 150 bp reads. Randomly selected healthy volunteers, three men and five women, were used as the eight sequenced donors. Among the eight sequenced donors, seven were HCMV-seropositive and one was HCMV-seronegative. Study-wide findings and limitations: It remained unclear whether the expanded NKG2C-expressing T cell clones were specific for HCMV antigens. In six donors, the dominant CD3+CD56+NKG2C+ clonotypes were found to rank among the top 10 CD8+ clonotypes and to make up 1.0-7.0% of CD8+ T cells. Those dominant clonotypes were again the most abundant among CD3+CD56-NKG2C+ cells in a few donors, at roughly 25-65%.

A commercial ELISA kit detecting HCMV-specific IgG in serum was used to determine HCMV serostatus. Ficoll density gradient centrifugation was used to isolate peripheral blood mononuclear cells from blood. Sequencing was performed on an Illumina HiSeq 2000. The TCR beta cDNA libraries were made using 5'RACE template switching, a step that added both a universal primer site and unique molecular identifiers. Synthesis of cDNA was primed from the TCR beta constant segment and was followed by two consecutive PCR amplification steps. The paper's processing steps were these. MIGEC was used to demultiplex reads and group the reads by UMI, and MiTCR was used to assemble and quantify clonotypes. To exclude erroneous sequences, any TCR cDNA sequence not supported by at least two reads was discarded. Downstream repertoire analysis used the tcR package, and clonotypes were matched across fractions by CDR3 nucleotide sequence plus V segment. VDJmatch was used to annotate antigen specificity against VDJdb, with one amino acid substitution in CDR3 allowed. After TCRdb reprocessed the reads, each CDR3 protein sequence was kept as one row, without DNA. Clone size and V and J calls follow TCRdb, not the original study. Per the sample table, the count is approximately 420,000 distinct CDR3 sequences. The ten largest clones capture around 10% of the sample.

CDR3 length: 13 amino acids, cysteine to phenylalanine. No coding sequence is recorded. Based on the germline V gene, the CDR1 and CDR2 sequences are LGHNT and FRNRAP. The sequence was obtained from a woman aged 45-60 years in good health. Donor details come from another sample of the same person, matched by shared clones. Sequencing was done on a sample of blood T cells: a sorted CD56 or NKG2C T cell subset, CD4+ or CD8+ T cells, or bulk PBMC T cells (not recorded which). The sequence links TRBV12-5 to TRBJ2-7; the D gene TCRdb calls, TRBD1, cannot be checked with no DNA. CDR3 loop: CASGPGQRFEQYF.